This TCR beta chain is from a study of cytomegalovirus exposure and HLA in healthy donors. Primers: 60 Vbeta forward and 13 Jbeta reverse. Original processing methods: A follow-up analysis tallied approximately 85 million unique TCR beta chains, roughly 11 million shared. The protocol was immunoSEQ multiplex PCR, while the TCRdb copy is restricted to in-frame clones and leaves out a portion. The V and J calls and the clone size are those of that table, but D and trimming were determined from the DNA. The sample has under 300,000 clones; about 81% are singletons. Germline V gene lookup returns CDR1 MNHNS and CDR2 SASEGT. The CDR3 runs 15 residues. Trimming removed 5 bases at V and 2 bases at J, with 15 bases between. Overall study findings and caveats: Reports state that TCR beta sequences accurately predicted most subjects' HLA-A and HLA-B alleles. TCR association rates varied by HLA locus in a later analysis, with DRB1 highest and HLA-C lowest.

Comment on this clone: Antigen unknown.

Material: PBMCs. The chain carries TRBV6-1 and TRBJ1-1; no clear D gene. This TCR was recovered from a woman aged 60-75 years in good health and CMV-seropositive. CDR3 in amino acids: CASSPSAGRNTEAFF. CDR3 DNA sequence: TGTGCCAGCAGTCCCTCGGCAGGAAGAAACACTGAAGCTTTCTTT.